This TCR beta chain was obtained from a study of blood T cell repertoires in COVID-19. The wider study: Acute and convalescent COVID-19 samples came from the United States, Italy and Spain. In each case, the material was cDNA or gDNA derived from T cells, B-cell-depleted T cells, or PBMCs.

Germline CDR1 MNHEY, CDR2 SVGAGI. V was clipped by 4 bases and J by 3 bases, with 15 bases between them. The CDR3 contains 16 residues. Original handling: Counts of nucleated cells, estimated from reference gene primer amplification, were obtained. The repertoire was sequenced with immunoSEQ multiplex PCR; TCRdb's copy has only in-frame clones and lacks some. The V and J calls and clone size were taken over from that table, and D and trimming were inferred from the DNA. The sample shows approximately 120,000 clones, approximately 90% of them seen only once. The sequenced material came from peripheral blood. The clonotype originates from a human donor with acute or convalescent COVID-19. The donor label of this sample is uncertain. The chain employs TRBV6-5 and TRBJ1-4, with TRBD1 as a possible D gene (6 bases). The CDR3 nucleotides are TGTGCCAGCAGTTTTACAGGGTTAGAAGCTAATGAAAAACTGTTTTTT. Its protein product is CASSFTGLEANEKLFF.